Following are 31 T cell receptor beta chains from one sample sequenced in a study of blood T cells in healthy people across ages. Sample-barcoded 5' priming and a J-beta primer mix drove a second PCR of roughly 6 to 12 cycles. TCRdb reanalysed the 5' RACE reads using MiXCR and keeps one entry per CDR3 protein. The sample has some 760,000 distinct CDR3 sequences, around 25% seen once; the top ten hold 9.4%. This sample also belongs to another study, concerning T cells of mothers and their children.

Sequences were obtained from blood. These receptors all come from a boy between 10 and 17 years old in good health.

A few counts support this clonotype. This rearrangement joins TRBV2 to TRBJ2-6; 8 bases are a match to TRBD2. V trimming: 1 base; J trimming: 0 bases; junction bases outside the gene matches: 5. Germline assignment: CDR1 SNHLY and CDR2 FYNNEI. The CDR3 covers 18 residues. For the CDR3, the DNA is TGTGCCAGCAGTGAAGTAGTAGCGGGGAACTCTGGGGCCAACGTCCTGACTTTC. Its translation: CASSEVVAGNSGANVLTF.

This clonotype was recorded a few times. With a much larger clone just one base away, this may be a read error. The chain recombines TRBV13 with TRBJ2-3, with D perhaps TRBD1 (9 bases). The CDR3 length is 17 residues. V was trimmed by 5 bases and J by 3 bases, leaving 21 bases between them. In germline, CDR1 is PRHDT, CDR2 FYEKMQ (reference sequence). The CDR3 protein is CASSPASGGTGTDTQYF. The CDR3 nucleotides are TGTGCCAGCAGCCCAGCCTCGGGGGGGACAGGGACAGATACGCAGTATTTT.

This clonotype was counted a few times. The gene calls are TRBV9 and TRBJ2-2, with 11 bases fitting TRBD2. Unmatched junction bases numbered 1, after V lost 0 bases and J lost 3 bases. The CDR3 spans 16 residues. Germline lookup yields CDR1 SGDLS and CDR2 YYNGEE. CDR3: CASSVVAGGYTGELFF. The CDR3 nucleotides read TGTGCCAGCAGCGTAGTAGCGGGAGGGTACACCGGGGAGCTGTTTTTT.

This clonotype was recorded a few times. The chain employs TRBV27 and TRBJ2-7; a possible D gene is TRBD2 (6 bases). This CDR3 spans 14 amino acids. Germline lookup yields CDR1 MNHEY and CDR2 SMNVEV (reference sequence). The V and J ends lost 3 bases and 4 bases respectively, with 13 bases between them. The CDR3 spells CASSLGQSGYEQYF. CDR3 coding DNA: TGTGCCAGCAGTTTGGGCCAAAGCGGGTACGAGCAGTACTTC.

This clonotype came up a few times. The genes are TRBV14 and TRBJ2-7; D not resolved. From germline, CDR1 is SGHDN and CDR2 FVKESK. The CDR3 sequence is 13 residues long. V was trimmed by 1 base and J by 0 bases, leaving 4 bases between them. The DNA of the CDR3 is TGTGCCAGCAGCCAAGTGGTCTCCTACGAGCAGTACTTC. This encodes CASSQVVSYEQYF.

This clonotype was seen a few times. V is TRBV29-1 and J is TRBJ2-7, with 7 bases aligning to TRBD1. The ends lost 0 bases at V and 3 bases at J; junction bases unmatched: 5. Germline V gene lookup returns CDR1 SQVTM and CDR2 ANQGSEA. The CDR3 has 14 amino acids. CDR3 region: CSVEDSTGRYEQYF. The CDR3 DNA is TGCAGCGTTGAAGATTCGACAGGGCGCTACGAGCAGTACTTC.

CDR3 loop: CASSVFQGHHTGELFF. As DNA, the CDR3 is TGTGCCAGCAGCGTATTTCAGGGACATCACACCGGGGAGCTGTTTTTT. The chain recombines TRBV9 with TRBJ2-2; D may be TRBD1 (6 bases). This CDR3 spans 16 amino acids. Germline loops: CDR1 SGDLS, CDR2 YYNGEE. The V end lost 1 base, the J end lost 3 bases, and 13 bases lay between the germline ends. Filled out from reference TRBV9 and TRBJ2-2, the complete variable domain reads DSGVTQTPKHLITATGQRVTLRCSPRSGDLSVYWYQQSLDQGLQFLIQYYNGEERAKGNILERFSAQQFPDLHSELNLSSLELGDSALYFCASSVFQGHHTGELFFGEGSRLTVL.

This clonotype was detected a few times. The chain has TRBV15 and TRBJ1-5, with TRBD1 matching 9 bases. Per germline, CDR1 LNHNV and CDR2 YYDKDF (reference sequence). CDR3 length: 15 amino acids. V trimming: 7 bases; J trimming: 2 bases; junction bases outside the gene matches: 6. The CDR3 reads CATKGGQGRNQPQHF. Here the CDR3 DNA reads TGTGCCACCAAAGGGGGACAGGGTCGCAATCAGCCCCAGCATTTT.

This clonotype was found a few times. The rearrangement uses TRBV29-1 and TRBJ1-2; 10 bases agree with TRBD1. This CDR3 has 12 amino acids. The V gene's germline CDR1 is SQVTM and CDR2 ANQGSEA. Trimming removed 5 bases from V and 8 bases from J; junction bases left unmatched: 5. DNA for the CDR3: TGCAGCGTTCGGACAGGGGGAAGGGGCTACACCTTC. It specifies CSVRTGGRGYTF.

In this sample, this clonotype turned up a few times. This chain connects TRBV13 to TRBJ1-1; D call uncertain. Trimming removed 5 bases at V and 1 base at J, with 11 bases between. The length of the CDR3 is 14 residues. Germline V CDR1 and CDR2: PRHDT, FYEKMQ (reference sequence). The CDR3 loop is CASSRREANTEAFF. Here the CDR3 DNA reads TGTGCCAGCAGCAGAAGGGAGGCGAACACTGAAGCTTTCTTT.

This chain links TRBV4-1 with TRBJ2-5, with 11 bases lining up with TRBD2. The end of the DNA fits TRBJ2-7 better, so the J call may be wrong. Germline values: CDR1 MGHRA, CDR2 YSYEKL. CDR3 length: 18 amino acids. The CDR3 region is CASSAPGLAETSSYEQYF. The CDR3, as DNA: TGCGCCAGCAGCGCTCCGGGACTAGCGGAGACGAGCTCCTACGAGCAGTACTTC.

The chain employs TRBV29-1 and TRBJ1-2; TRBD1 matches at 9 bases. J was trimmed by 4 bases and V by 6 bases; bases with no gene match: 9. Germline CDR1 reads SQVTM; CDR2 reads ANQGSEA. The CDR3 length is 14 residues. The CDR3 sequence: CSVAGTGISYGYTF. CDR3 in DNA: TGCAGCGTCGCCGGGACAGGGATATCCTATGGCTACACCTTC.

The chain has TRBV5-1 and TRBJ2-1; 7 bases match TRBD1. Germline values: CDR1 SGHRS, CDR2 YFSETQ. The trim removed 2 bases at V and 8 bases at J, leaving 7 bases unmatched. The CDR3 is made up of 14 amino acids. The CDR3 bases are TGCGCCAGCAGCTTTGAAGGGGGCTGGGATGAGCAGTTCTTC. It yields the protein CASSFEGGWDEQFF. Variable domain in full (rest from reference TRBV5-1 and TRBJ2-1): KAGVTQTPRYLIKTRGQQVTLSCSPISGHRSVSWYQQTPGQGLQFLFEYFSETQRNKGNFPGRFSGRQFSNSRSEMNVSTLELGDSALYLCASSFEGGWDEQFFGPGTRLTVL.

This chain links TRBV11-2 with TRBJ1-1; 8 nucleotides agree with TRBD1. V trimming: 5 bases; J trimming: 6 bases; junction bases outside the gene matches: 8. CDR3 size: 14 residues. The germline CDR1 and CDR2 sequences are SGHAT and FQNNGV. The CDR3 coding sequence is TGTGCCAGCAGCGAGACAGGGGTATACGCTGAAGCTTTCTTT. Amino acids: CASSETGVYAEAFF.

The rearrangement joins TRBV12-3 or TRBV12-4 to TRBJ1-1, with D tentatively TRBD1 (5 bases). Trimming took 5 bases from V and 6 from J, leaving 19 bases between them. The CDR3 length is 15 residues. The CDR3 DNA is TGTGCCAGCAGTAGAAGGGGTTTTGTTGACTCTGAAGCTTTCTTT. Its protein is CASSRRGFVDSEAFF.

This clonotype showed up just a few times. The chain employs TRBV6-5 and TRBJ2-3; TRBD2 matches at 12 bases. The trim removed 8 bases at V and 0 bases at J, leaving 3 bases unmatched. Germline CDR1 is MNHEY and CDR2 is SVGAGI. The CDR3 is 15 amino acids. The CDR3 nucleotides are TGTGCCAGCGGTCTAGCGGGGGGGAGCACAGATACGCAGTATTTT. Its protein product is CASGLAGGSTDTQYF.

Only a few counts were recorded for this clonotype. CDR3 amino acids: CASSQQTSGAGDSYNEQFF. The CDR3 DNA reads as TGTGCCAGCAGTCAACAGACTAGCGGGGCCGGGGACTCCTACAATGAGCAGTTCTTC. J is TRBJ2-1 and V is TRBV2, with 11 bases that match TRBD2. This CDR3 contains 19 residues. Germline assignment: CDR1 SNHLY and CDR2 FYNNEI. V shed 5 bases and J 0 bases; nucleotides not matched to a gene: 12.

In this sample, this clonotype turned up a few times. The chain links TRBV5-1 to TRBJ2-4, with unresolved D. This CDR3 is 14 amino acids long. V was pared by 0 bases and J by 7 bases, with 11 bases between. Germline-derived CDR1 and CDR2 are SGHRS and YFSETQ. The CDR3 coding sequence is TGCGCCAGCAGCTTGGCGGCAGACGTGAACATTCAGTACTTC. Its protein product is CASSLAADVNIQYF.

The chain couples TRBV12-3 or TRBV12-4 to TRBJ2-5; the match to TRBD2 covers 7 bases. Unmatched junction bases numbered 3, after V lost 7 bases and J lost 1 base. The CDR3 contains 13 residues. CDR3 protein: CASTSGVQETQYF. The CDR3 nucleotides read TGTGCCAGCACTAGCGGAGTCCAAGAGACCCAGTACTTC.

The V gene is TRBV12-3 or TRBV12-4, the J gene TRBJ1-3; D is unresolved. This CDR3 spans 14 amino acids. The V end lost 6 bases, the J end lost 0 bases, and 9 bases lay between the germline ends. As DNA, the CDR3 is TGTGCCAGCAGGAAAGACGGCTCTGGAAACACCATATATTTT. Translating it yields CASRKDGSGNTIYF.

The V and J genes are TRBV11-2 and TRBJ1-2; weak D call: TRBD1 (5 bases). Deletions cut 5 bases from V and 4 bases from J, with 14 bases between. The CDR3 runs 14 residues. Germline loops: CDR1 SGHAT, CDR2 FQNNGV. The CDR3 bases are TGTGCCAGCAGCCCACTGGGACGGCCCTATGGCTACACCTTC. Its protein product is CASSPLGRPYGYTF.

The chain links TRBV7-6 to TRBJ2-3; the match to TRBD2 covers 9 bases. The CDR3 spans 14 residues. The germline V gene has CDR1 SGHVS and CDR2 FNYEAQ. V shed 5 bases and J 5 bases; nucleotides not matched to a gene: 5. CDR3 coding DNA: TGTGCCAGCAGCCAGAGCGGGGGGTTAGATACGCAGTATTTT. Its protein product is CASSQSGGLDTQYF.

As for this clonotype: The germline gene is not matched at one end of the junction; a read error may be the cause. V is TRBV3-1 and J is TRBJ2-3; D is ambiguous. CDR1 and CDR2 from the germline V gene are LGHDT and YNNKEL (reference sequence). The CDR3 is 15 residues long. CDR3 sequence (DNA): TGCGCCAGCAGCCAAGATTCTCGTAACTCAGATACGCAGTATTTT. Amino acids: CASSQDSRNSDTQYF.

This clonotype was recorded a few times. This chain's CDR3 is CASSIHGPETQYF. CDR3 coding DNA: TGTGCCAGCAGCATTCACGGCCCGGAGACCCAGTACTTC. This rearrangement joins TRBV6-6 to TRBJ2-5; D is unresolved. The CDR3 is 13 residues long. V gave up 6 bases and J gave up 5 bases, with 13 bases separating them. Germline loops: CDR1 MNHNY, CDR2 SVGAGI (reference sequence).

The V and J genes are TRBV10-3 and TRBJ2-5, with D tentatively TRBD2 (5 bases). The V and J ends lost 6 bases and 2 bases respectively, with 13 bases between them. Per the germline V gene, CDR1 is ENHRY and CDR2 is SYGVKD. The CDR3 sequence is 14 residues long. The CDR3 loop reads CAIRAGNPQETQYF. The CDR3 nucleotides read TGTGCCATCAGGGCCGGGAACCCACAAGAGACCCAGTACTTC.

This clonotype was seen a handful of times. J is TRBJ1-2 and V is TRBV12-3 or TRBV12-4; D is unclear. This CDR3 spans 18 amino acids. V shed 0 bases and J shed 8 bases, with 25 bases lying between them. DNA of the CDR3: TGTGCCAGCAGTTTAGCGCTAACCGACGCGACTCTCCCGGGGGGCTACACCTTC. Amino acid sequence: CASSLALTDATLPGGYTF.

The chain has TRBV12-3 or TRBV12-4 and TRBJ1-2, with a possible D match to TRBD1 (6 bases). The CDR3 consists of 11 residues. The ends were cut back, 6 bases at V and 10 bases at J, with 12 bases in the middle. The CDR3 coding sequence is TGTGCCAGCAGACTTAACAGGGTCTACACCTTC. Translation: CASRLNRVYTF.

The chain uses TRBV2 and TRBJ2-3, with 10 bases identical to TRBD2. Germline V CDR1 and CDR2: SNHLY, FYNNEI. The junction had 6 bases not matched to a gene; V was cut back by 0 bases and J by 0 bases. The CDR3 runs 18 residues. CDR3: CASSEAGLAGVSTDTQYF. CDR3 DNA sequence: TGTGCCAGCAGTGAAGCGGGGCTAGCGGGGGTTAGCACAGATACGCAGTATTTT. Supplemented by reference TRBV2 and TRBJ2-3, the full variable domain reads EPEVTQTPSHQVTQMGQEVILRCVPISNHLYFYWYRQILGQKVEFLVSFYNNEISEKSEIFDDQFSVERPDGSNFTLKIRSTKLEDSAMYFCASSEAGLAGVSTDTQYFGPGTRLTVL.

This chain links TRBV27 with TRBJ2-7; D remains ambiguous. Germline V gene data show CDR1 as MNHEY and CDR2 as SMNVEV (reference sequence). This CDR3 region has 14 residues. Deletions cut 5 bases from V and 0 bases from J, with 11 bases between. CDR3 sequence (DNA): TGTGCCAGCAGTCTGGACGCCAGCTCCTACGAGCAGTACTTC. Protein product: CASSLDASSYEQYF.

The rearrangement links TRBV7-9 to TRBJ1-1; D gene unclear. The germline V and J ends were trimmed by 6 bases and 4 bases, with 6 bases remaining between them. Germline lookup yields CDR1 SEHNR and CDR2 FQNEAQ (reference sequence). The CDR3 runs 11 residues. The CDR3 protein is CASSPFTEAFF. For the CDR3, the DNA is TGTGCCAGCAGTCCATTCACTGAAGCTTTCTTT.

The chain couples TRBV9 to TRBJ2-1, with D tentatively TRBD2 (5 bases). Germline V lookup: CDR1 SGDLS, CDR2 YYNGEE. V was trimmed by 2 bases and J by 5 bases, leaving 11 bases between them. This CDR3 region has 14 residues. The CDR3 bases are TGTGCCAGCAGCGTTTCGGGGTCGAACAATGAGCAGTTCTTC. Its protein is CASSVSGSNNEQFF.